These 32 T cell receptor beta chains came from one sample sequenced in a study of cytomegalovirus exposure and HLA in healthy donors. The PCR made use of 60 Vbeta and 13 Jbeta primers. The method was immunoSEQ multiplex PCR; TCRdb's version includes in-frame clones alone and lacks a portion of them. The sample consists of over 120,000 clones, about 80% of them appearing once. What was sequenced was PBMCs. All receptors come from a woman in her sixties or seventies in good health and CMV-seropositive.

This clone appeared a few times. The V call is TRBV9, the J call TRBJ2-1, with D perhaps matching TRBD2 (6 bases). V lost 0 bases and J lost 4, with 14 bases in between. Per the germline V gene, CDR1 is SGDLS and CDR2 is YYNGEE. CDR3 size: 16 residues. CDR3 nucleotides: TGTGCCAGCAGCGTAGAGGGGCGGGGCGCGTACAATGAGCAGTTCTTC. As protein: CASSVEGRGAYNEQFF. Filled out from reference TRBV9 and TRBJ2-1, the complete variable domain reads DSGVTQTPKHLITATGQRVTLRCSPRSGDLSVYWYQQSLDQGLQFLIQYYNGEERAKGNILERFSAQQFPDLHSELNLSSLELGDSALYFCASSVEGRGAYNEQFFGPGTRLTVL.

The DNA of the CDR3 is TGCGCCAGCAGCCCTGGGACAGCAACCTACGAGCAGTACTTC. Translation gives CASSPGTATYEQYF. The chain recombines TRBV5-1 with TRBJ2-5; 7 bases fit TRBD1. The J call may be incorrect, as the DNA end agrees better with TRBJ2-7. The CDR3 is 14 residues long. CDR1 is SGHRS and CDR2 is YFSETQ in the germline V gene.

The chain couples TRBV19 to TRBJ2-7; D possibly corresponds to TRBD2 (6 bases). Trimming cost V 6 bases and J 0 bases, with 12 bases left between them. The CDR3 has 14 residues. CDR1 is LNHDA and CDR2 is SQIVND in the germline V gene (reference sequence). The CDR3 protein is CASRAPGGSYEQYF. The CDR3 DNA is TGTGCCAGTAGGGCCCCCGGGGGCTCCTACGAGCAGTACTTC.

This chain connects TRBV4-1 to TRBJ2-5, with a weak D call TRBD1 (5 bases). From germline, CDR1 is MGHRA and CDR2 YSYEKL. The length of the CDR3 is 15 residues. Trimming shortened V by 0 bases and J by 6 bases, and 14 bases separated the two germline ends. CDR3 coding DNA: TGCGCCAGCAGCCAAGATAGTTCGGTGGGGCAGACCCAGTACTTC. It specifies CASSQDSSVGQTQYF.

The rearrangement links TRBV7-2 to TRBJ2-6; D is possibly TRBD1 (6 bases). V lost 4 bases to trimming and J lost 0 bases, with 13 bases between them. Germline-derived CDR1 and CDR2 are SGHTA and FQGNSA. CDR3 size: 17 residues. The CDR3: CASSSRTVSSGANVLTF. In DNA form, the CDR3 reads TGTGCCAGCAGCTCCCGGACAGTCAGCTCTGGGGCCAACGTCCTGACTTTC.

This clone was seen repeatedly, ten times or more. The gene calls are TRBV28 and TRBJ1-1, with a tentative D call TRBD1 (6 bases). V shed 2 bases and J shed 3 bases, with 10 bases lying between them. CDR3 length: 14 amino acids. CDR1 MDHEN and CDR2 SYDVKM come from the germline V gene. The DNA for the CDR3 is TGTGCCAGCAGTTTAGAAGGACAGTACACTGAAGCTTTCTTT. It yields the protein CASSLEGQYTEAFF. The full variable domain, in which reference TRBV28 and TRBJ1-1 provide the parts outside the CDR3, is DVKVTQSSRYLVKRTGEKVFLECVQDMDHENMFWYRQDPGLGLRLIYFSYDVKMKEKGDIPEGYSVSREKKERFSLILESASTNQTSMYLCASSLEGQYTEAFFGQGTRLTVV.

V is TRBV29-1 and J is TRBJ1-2; 8 bases are a match to TRBD1. Germline CDR1 and CDR2: SQVTM and ANQGSEA. Trimming at V came to 6 bases and at J to 8 bases, leaving 11 bases not matched to a gene. The CDR3 extends over 13 amino acids. In DNA, the CDR3 is TGCAGCGTAACAGGGGGATCCCTTGGGGGCTACACCTTC. Protein product: CSVTGGSLGGYTF.

V and J are TRBV4-3 and TRBJ2-7; TRBD1 agrees at 9 bases. Germline lookup yields CDR1 LGHNA and CDR2 YSLEER. The CDR3 runs to 16 residues. Unmatched junction bases numbered 8, after V lost 1 base and J lost 4 bases. The DNA for the CDR3 is TGCGCCAGCAGCCAAGGCCTACAGGGGGCGCTTTACGAGCAGTACTTC. Translation: CASSQGLQGALYEQYF.

The chain joins TRBV28 to TRBJ1-3; 9 positions agree with TRBD1. Germline CDR1 reads MDHEN; CDR2 reads SYDVKM. The CDR3 runs to 15 residues. The junction had 6 bases not matched to a gene; V was cut back by 5 bases and J by 4 bases. CDR3 coding DNA: TGTGCCAGCAGTCCCGACAGGGGGGCCGGAAACACCATATATTTT. Translation gives CASSPDRGAGNTIYF.

The chain joins TRBV4-1 to TRBJ2-1; 12 bases are shared with TRBD2. V was pared by 0 bases and J by 4 bases, with 16 bases of the junction left unmatched. Germline loops: CDR1 MGHRA, CDR2 YSYEKL. The CDR3 totals 21 residues. CDR3 bases: TGCGCCAGCAGCCAAGATCCGTCTATCCCTCAGACTAGCGGGAGATACAATGAGCAGTTCTTC. Its translation: CASSQDPSIPQTSGRYNEQFF.

This chain joins TRBV10-1 and TRBJ1-5, with 9 bases that match TRBD1. The CDR3 contains 14 residues. CDR1 and CDR2 from the germline V gene are WNHNN and SYGVQD (reference sequence). Losses at the gene ends were 6 bases for V and 6 bases for J; bases not matched to a gene: 6. The CDR3 DNA reads TGCGCCAGCAGACTCAACAGGGGGCGTCAGCCCCAGCATTTT. It yields the protein CASRLNRGRQPQHF.

V usage is TRBV6-5 and J usage is TRBJ2-7; 7 bases line up with TRBD2. J gave up 5 bases and V 0 bases, and 1 base lay outside the gene matches. The length of the CDR3 is 13 residues. CDR1 is MNHEY and CDR2 is SVGAGI in the germline V gene. The CDR3, as DNA: TGTGCCAGCAGTTACTCCCGGGGGGACGAGCAGTACTTC. Translating it yields CASSYSRGDEQYF.

J is TRBJ2-7 and V is TRBV4-3, with 8 bases that match TRBD2. V shed 1 base, J shed 0 bases, and the junction held 5 bases outside the gene matches. Germline assignment: CDR1 LGHNA and CDR2 YSLEER. The CDR3 has 16 residues. CDR3 DNA sequence: TGCGCCAGCAGCCAAGGAGCTAGCGGGCACTCCTACGAGCAGTACTTC. Its protein product is CASSQGASGHSYEQYF.

The chain combines TRBV7-2 with TRBJ2-7, with TRBD1 identical over 11 bases. Trimming took 4 bases from V and 3 from J; bases not matched to a gene: 5. The CDR3 is 15 amino acids. Looked up from germline, CDR1 is SGHTA and CDR2 is FQGNSA. CDR3 residues: CASSSYGTGGYEQYF. In nucleotides, the CDR3 is TGTGCCAGCAGCTCCTATGGGACAGGGGGCTACGAGCAGTACTTC.

The chain carries TRBV5-1 and TRBJ2-3; the match to TRBD2 covers 10 bases. V dropped 4 bases and J dropped 0; count of bases not matched to a gene: 2. CDR1 is SGHRS, CDR2 YFSETQ, per germline. The CDR3 loop spans 15 amino acids. As DNA, the CDR3 is TGCGCCAGCAGCGCTAGCGGGAGTAGCACAGATACGCAGTATTTT. Its protein is CASSASGSSTDTQYF.

CDR3 nucleotides: TGTGCCAGCAGTGAAAGTGAGACGAACACCGGGGAGCTGTTTTTT. This encodes CASSESETNTGELFF. The V call is TRBV2, the J call TRBJ2-2; no firm D call. V was trimmed by 2 bases and J by 0 bases, leaving 7 bases between them. CDR3 size: 15 residues. Germline V gene sequence: CDR1 SNHLY, CDR2 FYNNEI.

The J gene is TRBJ1-2, the V gene TRBV29-1; 8 positions agree with TRBD1. From germline, CDR1 is SQVTM and CDR2 ANQGSEA. Unmatched junction bases numbered 6, after V lost 8 bases and J lost 4 bases. The CDR3 spans 12 residues. DNA of the CDR3: TGCAGCTACAGACAGGGGTTCTATGGCTACACCTTC. It yields the protein CSYRQGFYGYTF.

The rearrangement joins TRBV7-9 to TRBJ1-1, with a weak D call TRBD1 (5 bases). The CDR3 is made up of 14 amino acids. Trimming left V 7 bases short and J 0 bases short, with 12 bases between. CDR1 SEHNR and CDR2 FQNEAQ come from the germline V gene (reference sequence). CDR3 bases: TGTGCCAGCATCGGGGGGGATCTGAACACTGAAGCTTTCTTT. Residues: CASIGGDLNTEAFF.

This chain joins TRBV6-1 and TRBJ2-7; D is ambiguous. The CDR3 consists of 14 residues. Trimming pared 6 bases from V and 4 bases from J, leaving 16 bases between. Germline CDR1 and CDR2: MNHNS and SASEGT. CDR3 DNA sequence: TGTGCCAGCAGCCCCGATCCTATGAGGTACGAGCAGTACTTC. Its protein is CASSPDPMRYEQYF.

A remark on this clone: Other DNA sequences in the same sample also yield this CDR3. V gene TRBV11-2 combines with J gene TRBJ2-7; D is uncertain. The germline CDR1 and CDR2 sequences are SGHAT and FQNNGV. This CDR3 has 13 amino acids. V was pared by 1 base and J by 1 base, with 5 bases between. This CDR3 reads CASSLGGSYEQYF. The CDR3 DNA reads as TGTGCCAGCAGCTTAGGAGGATCCTACGAGCAGTACTTC.

This clone has a handful of counts. This chain uses TRBV7-9 with TRBJ2-3, with 13 nucleotides matching TRBD2. Trimming at V came to 5 bases and at J to 6 bases, leaving 5 bases not matched to a gene. Germline assignment: CDR1 SEHNR and CDR2 FQNEAQ (reference sequence). The CDR3 contains 15 residues. The CDR3 DNA follows: TGTGCCAGCAGCCGGGGACTAGCGGGAAGGGATACGCAGTATTTT. Translated: CASSRGLAGRDTQYF.

V and J are TRBV7-2 and TRBJ2-5; 9 bases fit TRBD2. The CDR3 length is 16 residues. Losses at the gene ends were 5 bases for V and 2 bases for J; bases not matched to a gene: 9. Germline values: CDR1 SGHTA, CDR2 FQGNSA. CDR3 in amino acids: CASSPGRAGGQETQYF. In DNA, the CDR3 is TGTGCCAGCAGCCCGGGACGAGCGGGAGGACAAGAGACCCAGTACTTC.

CDR3 in DNA: TGTGCCATCAGCCGACAGGGGGCGGCGAGCTCCTACGAGCAGTACTTC. Protein: CAISRQGAASSYEQYF. The rearrangement links TRBV10-3 to TRBJ2-7; the match to TRBD1 covers 10 bases. The CDR3 covers 16 residues. Per germline, CDR1 ENHRY and CDR2 SYGVKD. The J segment lost 0 bases and the V segment lost 6 bases, leaving 8 bases of the junction unmatched.

The chain couples TRBV30 to TRBJ2-1, with 8 bases lining up with TRBD2. The CDR3 totals 13 residues. Trimming at V came to 1 base and at J to 8 bases, leaving 4 bases not matched to a gene. Germline V gene sequence: CDR1 GTSNPN, CDR2 SVGIG (reference sequence). In DNA form, the CDR3 reads TGTGCCTGGAGTGGGAGCGGGAGATATGAGCAGTTCTTC. Amino acids: CAWSGSGRYEQFF.

The chain combines TRBV5-1 with TRBJ2-1; 11 nucleotides align to TRBD2. The germline gives CDR1 SGHRS, CDR2 YFSETQ. Unmatched junction bases numbered 6, after V lost 3 bases and J lost 4 bases. The CDR3 covers 16 residues. CDR3 region: CASSYVAGGKYNEQFF. In DNA, the CDR3 is TGCGCCAGCAGCTACGTAGCGGGAGGGAAATACAATGAGCAGTTCTTC.

CDR3 residues: CASSLVGTPESGAFF. The CDR3 coding sequence is TGCGCCAGCAGCTTGGTAGGGACACCCGAATCAGGGGCTTTCTTT. V gene TRBV5-1 combines with J gene TRBJ1-1, with D possibly matching TRBD1 (6 bases). This CDR3 has 15 amino acids. Between the trimmed V and J ends, which lost 0 bases and 11 bases, there was a span of 20 bases. The V gene's germline CDR1 is SGHRS and CDR2 YFSETQ.

The chain combines TRBV19 with TRBJ2-5; TRBD2 matches at 7 bases. V trimming: 6 bases; J trimming: 7 bases; junction bases outside the gene matches: 8. CDR1 is LNHDA and CDR2 is SQIVND in the germline V gene (reference sequence). The length of the CDR3 is 13 residues. This CDR3 reads CASSRGTTATQYF. The CDR3 nucleotides are TGTGCCAGTAGCCGGGGGACTACGGCGACCCAGTACTTC.

This chain links TRBV5-1 with TRBJ2-7; TRBD1 agrees at 11 bases. V shed 4 bases, J shed 3 bases, and the junction held 12 bases outside the gene matches. Germline V gives CDR1 SGHRS, CDR2 YFSETQ. The CDR3 has 17 residues. CDR3 nucleotides: TGCGCCAGCAGCCAAAATCCCGGGACAGGGGGGATCTACGAGCAGTACTTC. This translates into CASSQNPGTGGIYEQYF.

CDR3 nucleotide sequence: TGTGCCAGCACCCTGAGCTTCACGACAGGGTCCCACGAGCAGTACTTC. Translation: CASTLSFTTGSHEQYF. The chain recombines TRBV7-8 with TRBJ2-7, with 7 bases that match TRBD1. V lost 7 bases to trimming and J lost 5 bases; unmatched junction nucleotides: 17. Germline assignment: CDR1 SGHVS and CDR2 FQNEAQ. There are 16 residues in the CDR3.

The chain combines TRBV27 with TRBJ1-2; D is undetermined. This CDR3 contains 10 residues. Germline CDR1 MNHEY, CDR2 SMNVEV (reference sequence). Trimming left V 9 bases short and J 5 bases short, with 7 bases between. The CDR3 DNA sequence: TGTGCCAGAATTTATTATGGCTACACCTTC. Encoded protein: CARIYYGYTF.

The chain is built from TRBV19 and TRBJ1-5, with TRBD1 identical over 7 bases. The germline CDR1 and CDR2 sequences are LNHDA and SQIVND (reference sequence). V dropped 5 bases and J dropped 2; count of bases not matched to a gene: 12. This CDR3 region has 17 residues. CDR3 sequence reads: CASSLSPGQGGNQPQHF. The CDR3, as DNA: TGTGCCAGTAGTCTCTCCCCGGGGCAGGGGGGCAATCAGCCCCAGCATTTT.

The rearrangement uses TRBV11-3 and TRBJ2-7; D gene ambiguous. This CDR3 contains 13 residues. Trimming cost V 0 bases and J 3 bases, with 6 bases left between them. Per germline, CDR1 SGHNT and CDR2 YENEEA. CDR3: CASSLEQFYEQYF. The CDR3, as DNA: TGTGCCAGCAGCTTAGAACAGTTCTACGAGCAGTACTTC. The whole variable domain, remainder taken from reference TRBV11-3 and TRBJ2-7, is EAGVVQSPRYKIIEKKQPVAFWCNPISGHNTLYWYLQNLGQGPELLIRYENEEAVDDSQLPKDRFSAERLKGVDSTLKIQPAELGDSAVYLCASSLEQFYEQYFGPGTRLTVT.